Below are 4 T cell receptor beta chains sequenced from a single sample in a study of shared clonotypes between healthy human individuals. The repertoire was sequenced with immunoSEQ multiplex PCR; TCRdb's copy has only in-frame clones and lacks some. The data contain hundreds of thousands of clones, about 92% of them singletons. Only CD45RO-negative cells positively selected for CCR7 counted as naive CD8 cells, so terminally differentiated effector memory CD45RA+ cells were excluded. The sample consisted of naive CD8+ T cells sorted from blood. The source is a man younger than 40 in good health.

This chain links TRBV14 with TRBJ2-7; D ambiguous. The CDR3 runs 13 residues. Per germline, CDR1 SGHDN and CDR2 FVKESK. Trimming took off 4 bases at V and 3 bases at J, with 10 bases between the two ends. The CDR3 loop is CASSPTADYEQYF. The CDR3 nucleotides read TGTGCCAGCAGCCCGACGGCTGACTACGAGCAGTACTTC.

This chain uses TRBV7-6 with TRBJ2-7; D may match TRBD1 or TRBD2 (5 bases each). Germline V lookup: CDR1 SGHVS, CDR2 FNYEAQ. Trimming left V 2 bases short and J 1 base short, with 9 bases between. The CDR3 sequence is 14 residues long. The chain's CDR3 is CASSLMGESYEQYF. The CDR3 coding sequence is TGTGCCAGCAGCTTAATGGGGGAGTCCTACGAGCAGTACTTC.

The chain recombines TRBV7-9 with TRBJ2-4, with no clear D. Germline CDR1 SEHNR, CDR2 FQNEAQ (reference sequence). This CDR3 has 16 amino acids. V lost 0 bases, J lost 0 bases, and 9 bases lay in between. The CDR3 loop is CASSLALGLAKNIQYF. CDR3 DNA sequence: TGTGCCAGCAGCTTAGCGCTCGGCCTAGCCAAAAACATTCAGTACTTC.

The rearrangement uses TRBV7-9 and TRBJ2-5; D not resolved. The J call may be in error: the DNA end matches TRBJ2-7 better. The CDR3 extends over 14 amino acids. Germline V gene lookup returns CDR1 SEHNR and CDR2 FQNEAQ (reference sequence). CDR3 DNA sequence: TGTGCCAGCAGCTCCACGAACAAGTTGTACGAGCAGTACTTC. It encodes CASSSTNKLYEQYF.